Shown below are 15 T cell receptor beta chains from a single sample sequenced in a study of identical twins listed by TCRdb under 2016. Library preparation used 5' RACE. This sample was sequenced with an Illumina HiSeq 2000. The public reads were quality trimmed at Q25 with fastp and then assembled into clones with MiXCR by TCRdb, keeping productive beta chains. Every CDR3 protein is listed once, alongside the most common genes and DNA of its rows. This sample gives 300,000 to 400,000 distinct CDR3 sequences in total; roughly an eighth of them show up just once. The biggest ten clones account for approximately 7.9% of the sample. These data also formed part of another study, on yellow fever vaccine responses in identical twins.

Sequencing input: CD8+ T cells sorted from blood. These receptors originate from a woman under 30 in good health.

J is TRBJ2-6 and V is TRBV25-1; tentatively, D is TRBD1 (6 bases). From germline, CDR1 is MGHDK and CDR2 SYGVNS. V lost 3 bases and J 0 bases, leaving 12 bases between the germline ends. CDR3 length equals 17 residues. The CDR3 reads CASSDQGIHSGANVLTF. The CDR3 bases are TGTGCCAGCAGTGACCAGGGGATCCACTCTGGGGCCAACGTCCTGACTTTC. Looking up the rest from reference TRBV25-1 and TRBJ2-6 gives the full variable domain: EADIYQTPRYLVIGTGKKITLECSQTMGHDKMYWYQQDPGMELHLIHYSYGVNSTEKGDLSSESTVSRIRTEHFPLTLESARPSHTSQYLCASSDQGIHSGANVLTFGAGSRLTVL.

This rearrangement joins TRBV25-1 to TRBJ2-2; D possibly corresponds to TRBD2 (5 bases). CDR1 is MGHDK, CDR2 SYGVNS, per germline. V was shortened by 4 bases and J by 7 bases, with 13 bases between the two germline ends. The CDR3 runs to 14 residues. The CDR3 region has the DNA TGTGCCAGCAGTGCTGACCCCGGAGGCGGGGAGCTGTTTTTT. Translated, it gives CASSADPGGGELFF.

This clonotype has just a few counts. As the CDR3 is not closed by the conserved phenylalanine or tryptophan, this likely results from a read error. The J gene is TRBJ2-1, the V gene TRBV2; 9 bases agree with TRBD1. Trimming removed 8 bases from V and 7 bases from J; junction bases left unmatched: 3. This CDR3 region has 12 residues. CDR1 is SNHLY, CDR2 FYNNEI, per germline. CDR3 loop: CASWDRENEQFL. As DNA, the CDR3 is TGTGCCAGCTGGGACAGGGAGAATGAGCAGTTCTTG.

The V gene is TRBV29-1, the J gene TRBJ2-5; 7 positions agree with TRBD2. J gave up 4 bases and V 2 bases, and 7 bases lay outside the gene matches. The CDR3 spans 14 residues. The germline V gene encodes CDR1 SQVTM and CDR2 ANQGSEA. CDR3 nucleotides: TGCAGCGTTGAATTGGCGGGAGTCGGAGAGACCCAGTACTTC. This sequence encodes CSVELAGVGETQYF.

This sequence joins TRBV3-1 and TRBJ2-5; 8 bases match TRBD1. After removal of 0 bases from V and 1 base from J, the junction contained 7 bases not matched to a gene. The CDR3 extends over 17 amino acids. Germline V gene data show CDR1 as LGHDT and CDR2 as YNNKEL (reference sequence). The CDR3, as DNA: TGTGCCAGCAGCCAAGACGACTGGACAGGGCTCCAAGAGACCCAGTACTTC. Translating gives CASSQDDWTGLQETQYF.

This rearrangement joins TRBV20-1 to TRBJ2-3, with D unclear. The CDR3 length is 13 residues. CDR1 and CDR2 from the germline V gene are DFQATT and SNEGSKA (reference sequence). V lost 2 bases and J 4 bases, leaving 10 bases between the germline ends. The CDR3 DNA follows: TGCAGTGCTAGACCTGGTTCCCCAGATACGCAGTATTTT. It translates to CSARPGSPDTQYF.

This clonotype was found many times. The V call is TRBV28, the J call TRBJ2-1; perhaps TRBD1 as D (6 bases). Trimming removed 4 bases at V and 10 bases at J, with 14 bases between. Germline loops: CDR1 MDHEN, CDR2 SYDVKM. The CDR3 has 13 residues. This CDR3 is CASSSYRVGEQFF. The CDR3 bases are TGTGCCAGCAGTTCATACAGGGTCGGGGAGCAGTTCTTC.

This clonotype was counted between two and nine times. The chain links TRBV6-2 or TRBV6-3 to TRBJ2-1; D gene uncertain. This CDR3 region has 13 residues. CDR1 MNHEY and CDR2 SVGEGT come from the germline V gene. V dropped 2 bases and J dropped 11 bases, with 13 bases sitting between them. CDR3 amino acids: CASSYGPLNKQFF. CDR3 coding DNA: TGTGCCAGCAGTTACGGACCTTTAAACAAGCAGTTCTTC.

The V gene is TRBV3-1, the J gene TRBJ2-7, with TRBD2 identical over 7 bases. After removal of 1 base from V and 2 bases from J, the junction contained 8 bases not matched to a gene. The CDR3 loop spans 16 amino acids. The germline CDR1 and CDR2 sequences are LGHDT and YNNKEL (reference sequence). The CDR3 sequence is CASSQGGGLGAYEQYF. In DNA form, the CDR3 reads TGTGCCAGCAGCCAAGGGGGGGGTCTGGGGGCCTACGAGCAGTACTTC.

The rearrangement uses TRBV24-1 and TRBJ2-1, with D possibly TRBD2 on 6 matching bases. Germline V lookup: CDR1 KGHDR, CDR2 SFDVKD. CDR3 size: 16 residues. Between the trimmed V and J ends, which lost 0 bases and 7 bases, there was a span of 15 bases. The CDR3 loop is CATSDLTSPGVNEQFF. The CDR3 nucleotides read TGTGCCACCAGTGATTTGACTAGCCCGGGAGTTAATGAGCAGTTCTTC.

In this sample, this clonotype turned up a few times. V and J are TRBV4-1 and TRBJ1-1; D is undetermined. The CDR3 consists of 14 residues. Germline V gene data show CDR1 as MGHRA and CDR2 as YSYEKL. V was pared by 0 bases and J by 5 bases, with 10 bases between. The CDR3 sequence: CASSQEAGWTEAFF. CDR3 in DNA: TGCGCCAGCAGCCAAGAGGCGGGTTGGACTGAAGCTTTCTTT.

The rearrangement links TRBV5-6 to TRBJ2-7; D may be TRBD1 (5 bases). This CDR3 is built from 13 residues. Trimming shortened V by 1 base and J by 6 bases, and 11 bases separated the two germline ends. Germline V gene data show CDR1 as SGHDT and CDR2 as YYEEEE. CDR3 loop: CASSLQGTREQYV. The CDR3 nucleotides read TGTGCCAGCAGCTTGCAGGGCACCCGCGAGCAGTACGTC.

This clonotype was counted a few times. CDR3 sequence: CATTASGGNQETQYF. The CDR3 nucleotides are TGTGCCACGACGGCTAGCGGGGGGAACCAAGAGACCCAGTACTTC. This sequence joins TRBV15 and TRBJ2-5, with TRBD2 identical over 11 bases. Germline-derived CDR1 and CDR2 are LNHNV and YYDKDF (reference sequence). V was pared by 9 bases and J by 0 bases, with 6 bases of the junction left unmatched. The length of the CDR3 is 15 residues.

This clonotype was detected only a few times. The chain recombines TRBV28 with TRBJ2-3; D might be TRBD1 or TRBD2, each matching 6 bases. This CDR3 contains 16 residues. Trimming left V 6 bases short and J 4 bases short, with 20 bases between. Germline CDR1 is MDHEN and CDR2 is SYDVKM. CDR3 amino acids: CASSSADGGRADTQYF. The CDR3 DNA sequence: TGTGCCAGCAGCTCAGCCGATGGGGGGCGGGCAGATACGCAGTATTTT.

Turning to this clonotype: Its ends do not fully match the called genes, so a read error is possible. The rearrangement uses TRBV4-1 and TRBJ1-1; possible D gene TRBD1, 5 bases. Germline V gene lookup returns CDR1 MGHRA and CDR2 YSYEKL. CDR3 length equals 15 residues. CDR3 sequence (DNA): TGCGCCAGCAGCCAAGATCGGCGGGGGAACATTGAAGCTTTCTTT. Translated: CASSQDRRGNIEAFF.